The present TCR beta chain was sequenced within a study of blood T cell repertoires in COVID-19. CDR1 SGHNT and CDR2 YYREEE come from the germline V gene (reference sequence). CDR3 length: 16 residues. After removal of 4 bases from V and 6 bases from J, the junction contained 15 bases not matched to a gene. Libraries were prepared by immunoSEQ multiplex PCR; TCRdb keeps only in-frame clonotypes and omits some of them. This table has about 74,000 clones, approximately 91% appearing once. The sample consisted of peripheral blood. The receptor comes from a man between 65 and 79 years old with active or convalescent COVID-19. The chain employs TRBV5-4 and TRBJ1-1, with TRBD1 identical over 7 bases. CDR3 loop: CASSRPGAGGIPEAFF. Here the CDR3 DNA reads TGTGCCAGCAGCCGGCCTGGGGCAGGGGGTATCCCTGAAGCTTTCTTT. Full variable domain (remainder filled in from reference TRBV5-4 and TRBJ1-1): ETGVTQSPTHLIKTRGQQVTLRCSSQSGHNTVSWYQQALGQGPQFIFQYYREEENGRGNFPPRFSGLQFPNYSSELNVNALELDDSALYLCASSRPGAGGIPEAFFGQGTRLTVV.